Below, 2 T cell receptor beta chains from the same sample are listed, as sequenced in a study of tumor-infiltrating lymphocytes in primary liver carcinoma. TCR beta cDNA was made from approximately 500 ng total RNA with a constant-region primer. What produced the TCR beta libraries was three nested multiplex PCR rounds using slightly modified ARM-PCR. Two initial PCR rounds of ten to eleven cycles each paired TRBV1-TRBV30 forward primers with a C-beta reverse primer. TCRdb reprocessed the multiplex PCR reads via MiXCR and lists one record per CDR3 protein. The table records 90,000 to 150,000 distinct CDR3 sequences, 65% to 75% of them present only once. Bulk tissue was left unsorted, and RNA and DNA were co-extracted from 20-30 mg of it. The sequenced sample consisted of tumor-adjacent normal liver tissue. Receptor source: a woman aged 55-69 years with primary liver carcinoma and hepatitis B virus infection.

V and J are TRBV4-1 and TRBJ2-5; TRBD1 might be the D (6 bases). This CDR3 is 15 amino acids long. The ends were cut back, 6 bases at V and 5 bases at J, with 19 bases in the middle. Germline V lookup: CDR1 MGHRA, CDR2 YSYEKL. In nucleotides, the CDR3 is TGCGCCAGCAGTCATGGGGGACATGGACGCGAGACCCAGTACTTC. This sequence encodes CASSHGGHGRETQYF.

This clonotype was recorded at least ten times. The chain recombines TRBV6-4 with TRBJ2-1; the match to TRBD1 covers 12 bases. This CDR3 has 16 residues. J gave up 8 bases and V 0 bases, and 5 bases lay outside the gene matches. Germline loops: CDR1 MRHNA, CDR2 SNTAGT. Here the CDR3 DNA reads TGTGCCAGCAGTGACTCGGGACAGGGGGCTGCCGATGAGCAGTTCTTC. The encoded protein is CASSDSGQGAADEQFF.